This TCR beta chain was captured in a study of T cell repertoires in cytomegalovirus infection. For the study at large: CMV epitopes used comprised recently identified HLA-C-restricted ones and well-studied HLA-B-restricted ones.

MiXCR, run by TCRdb on the reads, gives a single entry per CDR3 protein. The sample lists a few hundred thousand distinct CDR3 sequences, 40% occurring once. V was trimmed by 4 bases and J by 5 bases, leaving 17 bases between them. In germline, CDR1 is SGHVS, CDR2 FQNEAQ. There are 15 residues in the CDR3. About this clonotype itself: Its antigen is currently unknown.

Study-level findings and limits: It was HLA-C-restricted CMV-specific TCR beta clonotypes that dominated the response ex vivo.

Here the sequenced sample was cultured PBMCs, taken from culture after CMV antigen stimulation. V and J are TRBV7-8 and TRBJ2-5; D is ambiguous. The sequence derives from a human donor in good health (CMV status not recorded). Some clones in this sample may be carry-over from other donors' samples. CDR3: CASSSPAQRRETQYF. The CDR3 nucleotides are TGTGCCAGCAGCTCCCCGGCCCAGAGGCGGGAGACCCAGTACTTC.